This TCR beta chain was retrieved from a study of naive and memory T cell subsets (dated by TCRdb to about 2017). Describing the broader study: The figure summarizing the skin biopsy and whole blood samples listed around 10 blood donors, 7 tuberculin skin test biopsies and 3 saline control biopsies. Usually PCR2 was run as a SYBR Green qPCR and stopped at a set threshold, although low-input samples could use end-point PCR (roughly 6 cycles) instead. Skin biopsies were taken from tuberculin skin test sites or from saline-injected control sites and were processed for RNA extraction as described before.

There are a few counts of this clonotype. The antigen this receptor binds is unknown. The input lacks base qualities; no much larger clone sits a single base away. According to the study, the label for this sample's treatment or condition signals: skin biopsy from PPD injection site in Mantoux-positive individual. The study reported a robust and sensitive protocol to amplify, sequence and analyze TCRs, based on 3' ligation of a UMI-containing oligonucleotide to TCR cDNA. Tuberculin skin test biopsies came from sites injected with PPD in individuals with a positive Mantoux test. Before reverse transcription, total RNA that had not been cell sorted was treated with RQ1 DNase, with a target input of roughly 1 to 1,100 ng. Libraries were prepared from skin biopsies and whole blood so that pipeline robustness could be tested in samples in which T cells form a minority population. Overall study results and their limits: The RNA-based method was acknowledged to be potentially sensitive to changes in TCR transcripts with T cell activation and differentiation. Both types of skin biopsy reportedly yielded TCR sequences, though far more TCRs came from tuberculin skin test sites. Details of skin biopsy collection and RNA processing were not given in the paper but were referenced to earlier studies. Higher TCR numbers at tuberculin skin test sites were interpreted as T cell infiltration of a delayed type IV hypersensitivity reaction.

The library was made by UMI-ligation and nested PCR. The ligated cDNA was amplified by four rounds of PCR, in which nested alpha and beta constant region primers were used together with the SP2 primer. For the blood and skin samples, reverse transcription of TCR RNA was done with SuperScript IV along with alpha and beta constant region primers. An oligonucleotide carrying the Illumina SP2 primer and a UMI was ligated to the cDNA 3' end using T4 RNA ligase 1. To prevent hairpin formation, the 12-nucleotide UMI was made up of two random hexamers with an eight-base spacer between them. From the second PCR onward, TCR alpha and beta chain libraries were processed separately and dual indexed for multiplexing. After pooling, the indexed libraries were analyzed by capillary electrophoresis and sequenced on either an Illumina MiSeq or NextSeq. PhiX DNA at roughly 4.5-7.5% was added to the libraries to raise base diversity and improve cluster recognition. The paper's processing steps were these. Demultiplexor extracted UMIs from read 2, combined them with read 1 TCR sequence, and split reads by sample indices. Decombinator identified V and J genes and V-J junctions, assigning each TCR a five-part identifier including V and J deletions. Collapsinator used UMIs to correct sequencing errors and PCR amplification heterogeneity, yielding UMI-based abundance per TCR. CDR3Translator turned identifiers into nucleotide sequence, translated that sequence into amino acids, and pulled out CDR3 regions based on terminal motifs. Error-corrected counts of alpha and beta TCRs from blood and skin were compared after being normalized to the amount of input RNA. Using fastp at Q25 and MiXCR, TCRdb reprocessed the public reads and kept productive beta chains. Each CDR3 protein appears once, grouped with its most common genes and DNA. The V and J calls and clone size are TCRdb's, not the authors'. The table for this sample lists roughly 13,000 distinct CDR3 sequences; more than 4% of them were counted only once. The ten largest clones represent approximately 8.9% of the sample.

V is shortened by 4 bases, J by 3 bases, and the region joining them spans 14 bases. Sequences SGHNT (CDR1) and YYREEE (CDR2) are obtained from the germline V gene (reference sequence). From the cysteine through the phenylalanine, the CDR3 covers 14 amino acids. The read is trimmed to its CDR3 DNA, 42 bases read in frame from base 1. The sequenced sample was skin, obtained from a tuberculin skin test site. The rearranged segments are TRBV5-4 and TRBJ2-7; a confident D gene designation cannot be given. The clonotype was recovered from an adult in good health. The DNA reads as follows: TGTGCCAGCAGCCCTGGCCCTGTTGTCTACGAGCAGTACTTC. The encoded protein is CASSPGPVVYEQYF.